This T cell receptor beta chain was retrieved from a study of cytomegalovirus exposure and HLA in healthy donors. Study context: A data release that came early held tens of millions of unique TCRs from HLA-typed donors.

PCR used 60 Vbeta primers and 13 Jbeta primers. Clones were read by immunoSEQ multiplex PCR, and TCRdb kept only the in-frame ones, dropping some. The sample shows about 120,000 clones, roughly 70% of them seen only once. General study findings and limits: TCR beta chains numbering more than 150 were designated cytomegalovirus-associated. Accurate HLA-A and HLA-B prediction from TCR beta sequences was reported for most subjects. Some highly shared sequence variants likely arose as a pipeline artifact.

Worth noting for this clone: Its specificity is not known.

The V gene's germline CDR1 is KGHSH and CDR2 LQKENI. V gave up 5 bases and J gave up 1 base; unmatched junction bases: 2. The CDR3 totals 14 residues. This receptor was obtained from a woman between 40 and 55 years old in good health and CMV-seropositive. V usage is TRBV18 and J usage is TRBJ2-5; 9 bases are a match to TRBD1. Source material: PBMCs. The CDR3 DNA reads TGTGCCAGCTCATCGGGACAGGGCCAAGAGACCCAGTACTTC. Amino acids: CASSSGQGQETQYF.